This entry lists 25 T cell receptor beta chains sequenced from one sample in a study of cytomegalovirus exposure and HLA in healthy donors. This PCR relied on a set of 60 Vbeta primers and 13 Jbeta primers. Here immunoSEQ multiplex PCR was the method, and the copy in TCRdb shows in-frame clones only, minus some. The sample yields approximately 90,000 clones, about 8% seen once. The sample comprised PBMCs. Receptors were obtained from a man aged 50-59 years in good health and CMV-seronegative.

The CDR3: CAAGLAGGLGEQFF. DNA of the CDR3: TGTGCCGCGGGACTAGCGGGAGGGCTAGGGGAGCAGTTCTTC. The chain employs TRBV30 and TRBJ2-1; 16 positions match TRBD2. Germline CDR1 is GTSNPN and CDR2 is SVGIG (reference sequence). V was pared by 8 bases and J by 10 bases, with 8 bases of the junction left unmatched. CDR3 length equals 14 residues.

V is TRBV19 and J is TRBJ1-5; 10 bases are shared with TRBD1. CDR1 is LNHDA, CDR2 SQIVND, per germline (reference sequence). This CDR3 has 16 residues. Trimming at V came to 1 base and at J to 6 bases, leaving 6 bases not matched to a gene. DNA of the CDR3: TGTGCCAGTAGTATAGGTGGGACAGGGGTCGGTCAGCCCCAGCATTTT. This codes for CASSIGGTGVGQPQHF.

This clone turned up a few times. The J gene is TRBJ2-1, the V gene TRBV29-1, with 13 bases lining up with TRBD2. The germline gives CDR1 SQVTM, CDR2 ANQGSEA. Trimming at V came to 7 bases and at J to 9 bases, leaving 6 bases not matched to a gene. The CDR3 is 13 amino acids. The CDR3 reads CSAGLAGAREQFF. The CDR3 nucleotides are TGCAGCGCAGGACTAGCGGGAGCTCGTGAGCAGTTCTTC.

In its sample, this clone was seen a few times. The V call is TRBV7-2, the J call TRBJ2-5; D call uncertain. Deletions cut 6 bases from V and 5 bases from J, with 13 bases between. Per the germline V gene, CDR1 is SGHTA and CDR2 is FQGNSA. The CDR3 length is 13 residues. The DNA for the CDR3 is TGTGCCAGCAGTCCGCGGAACGGGGAGACCCAGTACTTC. Its protein product is CASSPRNGETQYF.

This clone occurred a few times. The chain uses TRBV7-6 and TRBJ2-5; D call uncertain. The CDR3 contains 14 residues. Germline-derived CDR1 and CDR2 are SGHVS and FNYEAQ. The V and J ends lost 1 base and 8 bases respectively, with 14 bases between them. The CDR3 spells CASSLGGGPVTQYF. For the CDR3, the DNA is TGTGCCAGCAGCTTAGGTGGCGGCCCGGTTACCCAGTACTTC.

The table lists this clone with a few counts. J is TRBJ2-2 and V is TRBV27; 13 bases line up with TRBD2. CDR1 MNHEY and CDR2 SMNVEV come from the germline V gene (reference sequence). CDR3 length: 16 residues. V dropped 9 bases and J dropped 3; count of bases not matched to a gene: 7. The CDR3 spells CASRTSGSSDTGELFF. The CDR3 nucleotides read TGTGCCAGTAGGACTAGCGGGAGTTCAGACACCGGGGAGCTGTTTTTT.

This chain uses TRBV11-3 with TRBJ2-2; perhaps TRBD2 as D (5 bases). Germline-derived CDR1 and CDR2 are SGHNT and YENEEA. V was trimmed by 3 bases and J by 10 bases, leaving 15 bases between them. This CDR3 is built from 14 residues. CDR3 loop: CASSFRPGSEELFF. The CDR3 nucleotides read TGTGCCAGCAGCTTCCGACCGGGGAGTGAGGAGCTGTTTTTT.

The rearrangement uses TRBV30 and TRBJ1-2; maybe TRBD1 (6 bases). Trimming took off 2 bases at V and 4 bases at J, with 11 bases between the two ends. There are 13 residues in the CDR3. From germline, CDR1 is GTSNPN and CDR2 SVGIG (reference sequence). Here the CDR3 reads CAWSRQEPYGYTF. The CDR3 nucleotides are TGTGCCTGGAGTAGACAGGAACCCTATGGCTACACCTTC.

DNA of the CDR3: TGTGCCAGCAGCTTAGCCGGACAGGGTGTATCTAACTATGGCTACACCTTC. Translating gives CASSLAGQGVSNYGYTF. The chain employs TRBV7-6 and TRBJ1-2, with 8 bases identical to TRBD1. This CDR3 is 17 amino acids long. Trimming at V came to 0 bases and at J to 0 bases, leaving 6 bases not matched to a gene. Germline assignment: CDR1 SGHVS and CDR2 FNYEAQ.

The chain has TRBV11-2 and TRBJ2-6; D is unclear. Trimming pared 4 bases from V and 1 base from J, leaving 5 bases between. The CDR3 spans 14 residues. Germline lookup yields CDR1 SGHAT and CDR2 FQNNGV. DNA of the CDR3: TGTGCCAGCAGCTCAGGATCTGGGGCCAACGTCCTGACTTTC. Translated: CASSSGSGANVLTF. Complete variable domain (other parts from reference TRBV11-2 and TRBJ2-6): EAGVAQSPRYKIIEKRQSVAFWCNPISGHATLYWYQQILGQGPKLLIQFQNNGVVDDSQLPKDRFSAERLKGVDSTLKIQPAKLEDSAVYLCASSSGSGANVLTFGAGSRLTVL.

The rearrangement links TRBV7-9 to TRBJ2-6, with a weak D call TRBD1 (5 bases). CDR3 length: 16 amino acids. Germline CDR1 reads SEHNR; CDR2 reads FQNEAQ (reference sequence). Trimming left V 2 bases short and J 4 bases short, with 12 bases between. CDR3 nucleotide sequence: TGTGCCAGCAGCTTAAGGGGCGATGAGGGGGCCAACGTCCTGACTTTC. It codes for CASSLRGDEGANVLTF.

This clone turned up a few times. The CDR3 nucleotides are TGTGCCAGCACTCGAGGACTAGCCTTCGGCACCGGGGAGCTGTTTTTT. Translation gives CASTRGLAFGTGELFF. This chain joins TRBV2 and TRBJ2-2; 8 bases are a match to TRBD2. CDR3 length equals 16 residues. The V gene's germline CDR1 is SNHLY and CDR2 FYNNEI. Trimming took 7 bases from V and 4 from J; bases not matched to a gene: 11.

In this sample, this clone turned up a few times. The chain joins TRBV11-2 to TRBJ2-5; 9 positions agree with TRBD1. Germline V gene data show CDR1 as SGHAT and CDR2 as FQNNGV. The CDR3 extends over 15 amino acids. With 1 base clipped from V and 4 bases from J, the junction kept 4 bases outside the gene matches. Written as DNA, the CDR3 is TGTGCCAGCAGCTTAGGACAGGGGGGCGGAGAGACCCAGTACTTC. Protein: CASSLGQGGGETQYF. The full variable domain, its missing parts supplied by reference TRBV11-2 and TRBJ2-5, is EAGVAQSPRYKIIEKRQSVAFWCNPISGHATLYWYQQILGQGPKLLIQFQNNGVVDDSQLPKDRFSAERLKGVDSTLKIQPAKLEDSAVYLCASSLGQGGGETQYFGPGTRLLVL.

This clone was recorded a few times. This sequence joins TRBV20-1 and TRBJ1-1, with TRBD1 matching 7 bases. This CDR3 is 11 amino acids long. Per the germline V gene, CDR1 is DFQATT and CDR2 is SNEGSKA (reference sequence). With V trimmed by 3 bases and J by 6 bases, 1 base remained unmatched. CDR3 coding DNA: TGCAGTGCTAGGGGGACAGCTGAAGCTTTCTTT. It is translated as CSARGTAEAFF.

This clone was detected only a few times. This sequence joins TRBV6-6 and TRBJ1-1, with TRBD1 identical over 7 bases. Looked up from germline, CDR1 is MNHNY and CDR2 is SVGAGI (reference sequence). This CDR3 is built from 13 residues. Unmatched junction bases numbered 7, after V lost 7 bases and J lost 5 bases. CDR3: CASIPGQETEAFF. The CDR3 DNA reads TGTGCCAGCATCCCAGGACAGGAAACTGAAGCTTTCTTT.

Only a few counts were recorded for this clone. The chain is built from TRBV5-4 and TRBJ1-6; possible D gene TRBD1, 6 bases. Germline V gene sequence: CDR1 SGHNT, CDR2 YYREEE (reference sequence). This CDR3 contains 14 residues. The V gene lost 4 bases and the J gene lost 8 bases, with 13 bases spanning the gap. In DNA form, the CDR3 reads TGTGCCAGCAGCCTCAGGACAGTAGATTCACCCCTCCACTTT. Encoded protein: CASSLRTVDSPLHF.

The genes are TRBV19 and TRBJ2-3; 9 bases align to TRBD1. The CDR3 sequence is 17 residues long. Unmatched junction bases numbered 13, after V lost 4 bases and J lost 5 bases. The germline gives CDR1 LNHDA, CDR2 SQIVND (reference sequence). The CDR3 reads CASSTVTGGVQRDTQYF. CDR3 DNA sequence: TGTGCCAGTAGTACGGTCACAGGGGGCGTACAAAGAGATACGCAGTATTTT. The complete variable domain, with remaining parts taken from reference TRBV19 and TRBJ2-3, reads DGGITQSPKYLFRKEGQNVTLSCEQNLNHDAMYWYRQDPGQGLRLIYYSQIVNDFQKGDIAEGYSVSREKKESFPLTVTSAQKNPTAFYLCASSTVTGGVQRDTQYFGPGTRLTVL.

This clone has just a few counts. The V and J genes are TRBV6-6 and TRBJ2-7, with 8 nucleotides matching TRBD2. V gave up 4 bases and J gave up 6 bases; unmatched junction bases: 5. This CDR3 region has 13 residues. Germline V CDR1 and CDR2: MNHNY, SVGAGI (reference sequence). CDR3 sequence: CASSSSGQGEQYF. For the CDR3, the DNA is TGTGCCAGCAGTTCTAGCGGGCAAGGCGAGCAGTACTTC.

The sample holds a few counts of this clone. The J gene is TRBJ2-7, the V gene TRBV4-2, with a tentative D call TRBD2 (6 bases). Per the germline V gene, CDR1 is LGHNA and CDR2 is YNFKEQ. CDR3 length: 18 amino acids. V lost 4 bases and J lost 3, with 25 bases in between. The CDR3: CASSRDRDSWGNYYEQYF. The DNA for the CDR3 is TGTGCCAGCAGCCGCGACCGGGACTCATGGGGGAATTACTACGAGCAGTACTTC.

This clone was found a few times. Here the CDR3 reads CASSLTGGTDTQYF. CDR3 coding DNA: TGTGCCAGCAGCTTAACGGGGGGAACAGATACGCAGTATTTT. The V call is TRBV7-3, the J call TRBJ2-3, with a tentative D call TRBD2 (6 bases). The CDR3 length is 14 residues. The germline V gene has CDR1 SGHTA and CDR2 FQGTGA. Trimming stripped 0 bases from V and 3 bases from J, with 7 bases between.

The CDR3 region has the DNA TGTGCCAGTAGTGCACAGGGGACAGAGAGCTCCTACGAGCAGTACTTC. Its translation: CASSAQGTESSYEQYF. This sequence joins TRBV19 and TRBJ2-7; TRBD1 matches at 7 bases. CDR1 is LNHDA and CDR2 is SQIVND in the germline V gene (reference sequence). The trim removed 5 bases at V and 0 bases at J, leaving 10 bases unmatched. CDR3 length: 16 amino acids. Variable domain in full (rest from reference TRBV19 and TRBJ2-7): DGGITQSPKYLFRKEGQNVTLSCEQNLNHDAMYWYRQDPGQGLRLIYYSQIVNDFQKGDIAEGYSVSREKKESFPLTVTSAQKNPTAFYLCASSAQGTESSYEQYFGPGTRLTVT.

A few counts support this clone. The chain has TRBV5-6 and TRBJ1-6; 8 nucleotides agree with TRBD1. V was pared by 0 bases and J by 6 bases, with 5 bases of the junction left unmatched. The CDR3 is made up of 16 amino acids. Germline assignment: CDR1 SGHDT and CDR2 YYEEEE. This CDR3 reads CASSLGQGAFNSPLHF. CDR3 nucleotide sequence: TGTGCCAGCAGCTTGGGGCAGGGGGCCTTTAATTCACCCCTCCACTTT.

This clone was picked up a small number of times. The chain couples TRBV9 to TRBJ2-1; TRBD2 is a possible D gene (7 bases). CDR1 is SGDLS and CDR2 is YYNGEE in the germline V gene. This CDR3 comprises 13 residues. V lost 7 bases, J lost 7 bases, and 15 bases lay in between. This CDR3 is CASGRGGYNEQFF. CDR3 DNA sequence: TGTGCCAGCGGGAGGGGGGGCTATAATGAGCAGTTCTTC.

Only a few counts were recorded for this clone. The rearrangement links TRBV18 to TRBJ1-1; D is ambiguous. V lost 1 base, J lost 0 bases, and 9 bases lay in between. The CDR3 consists of 15 residues. Germline V CDR1 and CDR2: KGHSH, LQKENI. The CDR3 protein is CASSPLEGLNTEAFF. The CDR3 bases are TGTGCCAGCTCACCACTGGAGGGTTTGAACACTGAAGCTTTCTTT.

This clone was observed a handful of times. This rearrangement joins TRBV15 to TRBJ2-5, with 9 bases lining up with TRBD1. CDR3 length equals 16 residues. Germline CDR1 and CDR2: LNHNV and YYDKDF (reference sequence). J lost 2 bases, V lost 3 bases, and 7 bases had no gene match. The CDR3 reads CATSSITTGGQETQYF. Here the CDR3 DNA reads TGTGCCACCAGCAGCATAACGACAGGGGGGCAAGAGACCCAGTACTTC.